Each of the 24 T cell receptor beta chains below was sequenced from the same sample in a study of blood T cells in healthy people across ages. Primed by a sample-barcoded 5' primer and a J-beta primer mix, a second PCR proceeded for about 6 to 11 cycles. TCRdb processed the 5' RACE reads anew with MiXCR; each CDR3 protein has one entry. The sample lists about 2 million distinct CDR3 sequences; around 50% were seen once. The specimen sequenced was blood. These receptors were obtained from a woman between 40 and 55 years old in good health.

The genes are TRBV12-3 or TRBV12-4 and TRBJ2-7; TRBD2 aligns across 10 bases. The CDR3 is 15 amino acids. V shed 6 bases, J shed 7 bases, and the junction held 12 bases outside the gene matches. CDR3 region: CASRERTSGYNEQYF. The CDR3 DNA reads TGTGCCAGCAGGGAGAGGACTAGCGGCTACAATGAGCAGTACTTC.

The chain couples TRBV6-5 to TRBJ1-5; D not certain. Germline CDR1 MNHEY, CDR2 SVGAGI. This CDR3 has 15 residues. V was shortened by 7 bases and J by 0 bases, with 13 bases between the two germline ends. This CDR3 reads CASNKQRNSNQPQHF. The CDR3 nucleotides are TGTGCCAGCAATAAACAACGAAATAGCAATCAGCCCCAGCATTTT.

V usage is TRBV12-3 or TRBV12-4 and J usage is TRBJ2-5, with TRBD1 identical over 7 bases. The CDR3 contains 14 residues. Losses at the gene ends were 7 bases for V and 2 bases for J; bases not matched to a gene: 7. This CDR3 is CASTADRAQETQYF. The CDR3 bases are TGTGCCAGCACCGCCGACAGGGCACAAGAGACCCAGTACTTC.

This chain uses TRBV12-3 or TRBV12-4 with TRBJ1-2; a weak D match, TRBD1 (5 bases). The CDR3 loop spans 15 amino acids. Between the trimmed V and J ends, which lost 9 bases and 7 bases, there was a span of 24 bases. CDR3 sequence: CASTPTIGVSFGYTF. The CDR3 nucleotides read TGTGCCAGTACACCAACGATAGGGGTGTCGTTTGGCTACACCTTC.

The V gene is TRBV15, the J gene TRBJ2-3; possibly TRBD2 for D (5 bases). The V and J ends lost 2 bases and 1 base respectively, with 16 bases between them. Germline V CDR1 and CDR2: LNHNV, YYDKDF (reference sequence). CDR3 length equals 17 residues. In DNA, the CDR3 is TGTGCCACCAGCAGATTTCCCCCGGTCGGGGGCACAGATACGCAGTATTTT. The encoded protein is CATSRFPPVGGTDTQYF.

This clonotype has just a few counts. V usage is TRBV13 and J usage is TRBJ2-5, with D uncertain. Trimming took 4 bases from V and 3 from J, leaving 6 bases between them. Germline CDR1 and CDR2: PRHDT and FYEKMQ (reference sequence). This CDR3 comprises 12 residues. CDR3 residues: CASSSQEETQYF. The CDR3 bases are TGTGCCAGCAGCTCCCAGGAAGAGACCCAGTACTTC.

This clonotype was detected only a few times. The chain carries TRBV9 and TRBJ2-3, with TRBD2 identical over 9 bases. The V segment lost 0 bases and the J segment 2 bases; nucleotides outside the gene matches: 4. This CDR3 is built from 16 residues. CDR1 is SGDLS, CDR2 YYNGEE, per germline. The CDR3 reads CASSVGGTSLTDTQYF. The CDR3 DNA is TGTGCCAGCAGCGTAGGCGGGACTAGCCTCACAGATACGCAGTATTTT.

The V call is TRBV20-1, the J call TRBJ2-5, with 12 nucleotides matching TRBD2. CDR3 size: 14 residues. The germline CDR1 and CDR2 sequences are DFQATT and SNEGSKA (reference sequence). Losses at the gene ends were 5 bases for V and 5 bases for J; bases not matched to a gene: 6. The CDR3: CSAGGLAGWETQYF. The DNA for the CDR3 is TGCAGTGCTGGTGGACTAGCGGGGTGGGAGACCCAGTACTTC.

This clonotype was counted only a few times. The chain couples TRBV27 to TRBJ2-1; 10 positions match TRBD2. Germline CDR1 is MNHEY and CDR2 is SMNVEV (reference sequence). This CDR3 is built from 19 residues. V was pared by 3 bases and J by 1 base, with 12 bases of the junction left unmatched. CDR3 protein: CASSFAVWSGGASYNEQFF. DNA for the CDR3: TGTGCCAGCAGTTTCGCAGTGTGGAGCGGGGGGGCATCCTACAATGAGCAGTTCTTC.

The chain links TRBV6-5 to TRBJ2-4; 9 bases align to TRBD2. CDR1 is MNHEY, CDR2 SVGAGI, per germline. This CDR3 has 20 residues. V was pared by 1 base and J by 0 bases, with 13 bases of the junction left unmatched. The CDR3 is CASSYFSAGGGAAAKNIQYF. The CDR3 bases are TGTGCCAGCAGTTACTTCTCGGCCGGCGGGGGGGCGGCAGCCAAAAACATTCAGTACTTC.

With respect to this clonotype: At one boundary the junction diverges from the germline segment, which might be a read error. V usage is TRBV28 and J usage is TRBJ2-7, with 8 bases aligning to TRBD2. Germline V lookup: CDR1 MDHEN, CDR2 SYDVKM. The CDR3 runs 14 residues. This CDR3 is CVSSSPGGTYEQYF. The CDR3 DNA is TGTGTCAGCAGTTCCCCGGGGGGGACCTACGAGCAGTACTTC.

V and J are TRBV7-8 and TRBJ1-5, with D uncertain. The CDR3 is 16 residues long. Germline V gene lookup returns CDR1 SGHVS and CDR2 FQNEAQ. V lost 1 base and J lost 4, with 14 bases in between. This CDR3 is CASSLGDRRLNQPQHF. DNA of the CDR3: TGTGCCAGCAGCTTAGGGGATAGGAGGCTTAATCAGCCCCAGCATTTT. The entire variable domain, with the rest obtained from reference TRBV7-8 and TRBJ1-5, is as follows: GAGVSQSPRYKVAKRGQDVALRCDPISGHVSLFWYQQALGQGPEFLTYFQNEAQLDKSGLPSDRFFAERPEGSVSTLKIQRTQQEDSAVYLCASSLGDRRLNQPQHFGDGTRLSIL.

V usage is TRBV5-6 and J usage is TRBJ2-1; TRBD2 might be the D (5 bases). The CDR3 is 14 residues long. Trimming cost V 4 bases and J 5 bases, with 13 bases left between them. The germline V gene encodes CDR1 SGHDT and CDR2 YYEEEE. In DNA, the CDR3 is TGTGCCAGCAGCGCCGGGGATTCGGACAATGAGCAGTTCTTC. Translated, it gives CASSAGDSDNEQFF.

The chain links TRBV7-9 to TRBJ1-5; no definite D call. The CDR3 runs 14 residues. V lost 3 bases and J lost 3, with 9 bases in between. The germline gives CDR1 SEHNR, CDR2 FQNEAQ (reference sequence). The CDR3 bases are TGTGCCAGCAGCTTTACGTCGGACAATCAGCCCCAGCATTTT. Protein product: CASSFTSDNQPQHF.

This clonotype was counted once. This sequence joins TRBV18 and TRBJ1-2; D may be TRBD1 (6 bases). Germline values: CDR1 KGHSH, CDR2 LQKENI. The CDR3 is made up of 16 amino acids. V lost 3 bases, J lost 1 base, and 15 bases lay in between. Here the CDR3 DNA reads TGTGCCAGCTCACCGTACAGGGCGCTCCTTAACTATGGCTACACCTTC. Protein product: CASSPYRALLNYGYTF.

The chain uses TRBV3-1 and TRBJ1-2, with TRBD1 identical over 8 bases. The V segment lost 1 base and the J segment 4 bases; nucleotides outside the gene matches: 5. This CDR3 has 15 residues. The germline V gene has CDR1 LGHDT and CDR2 YNNKEL (reference sequence). This CDR3 reads CASSQGGQGVYGYTF. The CDR3 region has the DNA TGTGCCAGCAGCCAAGGTGGACAGGGCGTCTATGGCTACACCTTC.

The rearrangement joins TRBV11-2 to TRBJ2-1, with D maybe TRBD2 (6 bases). CDR1 and CDR2 from the germline V gene are SGHAT and FQNNGV. The CDR3 is 16 amino acids. The germline V and J ends were trimmed by 5 bases and 7 bases, with 21 bases remaining between them. CDR3 nucleotides: TGTGCCAGCAGCCCAGATGGCGGGGTTCGAGTGAATGAGCAGTTCTTC. Its protein product is CASSPDGGVRVNEQFF.

Note on this clonotype: Relative to the germline gene, one junction end is altered; a read error may explain this. This chain joins TRBV4-3 and TRBJ2-3; D is unresolved. Germline-derived CDR1 and CDR2 are LGHNA and YSLEER. The CDR3 extends over 15 amino acids. CDR3 loop: CDSSQESRRTDTQYF. The CDR3 DNA sequence: TGCGACAGCAGCCAAGAGTCACGTCGCACAGATACGCAGTATTTT.

The chain uses TRBV2 and TRBJ2-5, with a weak D call TRBD1 (5 bases). Trimming took 7 bases from V and 5 from J, leaving 14 bases between them. Germline V gene data show CDR1 as SNHLY and CDR2 as FYNNEI. This CDR3 has 13 residues. CDR3 sequence: CASNQGLGETQYF. As DNA, the CDR3 is TGTGCCAGCAATCAGGGATTAGGGGAGACCCAGTACTTC.

This clonotype turned up a few times. The chain has TRBV6-5 and TRBJ2-5; TRBD1 is a possible D gene (5 bases). The V gene's germline CDR1 is MNHEY and CDR2 SVGAGI. The CDR3 is made up of 14 amino acids. V was shortened by 2 bases and J by 5 bases, with 12 bases between the two germline ends. CDR3 coding DNA: TGTGCCAGCAGTTACCCAGGGTCTTTTGAGACCCAGTACTTC. It is translated as CASSYPGSFETQYF.

This clonotype came up a few times. The chain combines TRBV28 with TRBJ1-2, with D uncertain. The CDR3 totals 14 residues. Germline-derived CDR1 and CDR2 are MDHEN and SYDVKM. V was pared by 1 base and J by 0 bases, with 6 bases between. Written as DNA, the CDR3 is TGTGCCAGCAGTTTATTTCCAGCTAACTATGGCTACACCTTC. It yields the protein CASSLFPANYGYTF.

The chain combines TRBV12-3 or TRBV12-4 with TRBJ2-7; D tentatively fits TRBD1 or TRBD2 (5 bases each). The length of the CDR3 is 13 residues. The germline V and J ends were trimmed by 6 bases and 1 base, with 10 bases remaining between them. The CDR3 DNA reads TGTGCCAGCAGGGGACGGGGATCCTACGAGCAGTACTTC. This sequence encodes CASRGRGSYEQYF.

This clonotype was counted between two and nine times. This rearrangement joins TRBV15 to TRBJ2-5; TRBD2 matches 10 bases. CDR1 and CDR2 (germline): LNHNV, YYDKDF (reference sequence). V lost 5 bases to trimming and J lost 3 bases; unmatched junction nucleotides: 9. This CDR3 is 16 amino acids long. The CDR3 nucleotides are TGTGCCACCAGCGGCCTAAGGACTAGCGGAGAAGAGACCCAGTACTTC. Translating it yields CATSGLRTSGEETQYF.

The CDR3 region is CSAPFDRGRVQPQHF. In nucleotides, the CDR3 is TGCAGTGCTCCTTTCGACAGGGGGCGAGTTCAGCCCCAGCATTTT. The genes are TRBV20-1 and TRBJ1-5; 10 bases map to TRBD1. J lost 6 bases, V lost 5 bases, and 10 bases had no gene match. The CDR3 totals 15 residues. In germline, CDR1 is DFQATT, CDR2 SNEGSKA (reference sequence).